Listed below are T cell receptor beta chains from one sample, sequenced in a study of early T cells in non-severe SARS-CoV-2 infection. TCRdb used MiXCR to reprocess the 5' RACE reads, holding one entry per CDR3 protein. The table lists about 87,000 distinct CDR3 sequences, about 14% of them singletons, with under 8% in the top ten. Sequencing was carried out using whole blood. The receptors were sampled from an adult who was a healthcare worker with PCR-confirmed SARS-CoV-2 infection or an uninfected control (not recorded which). Each CDR3 is given with its conserved first and last residue. Fields, in order: clone size, J gene, D gene, V gene, CDR3 DNA, CDR3 protein. A D gene is named only where the DNA matches it firmly. Clone size appears in some rows only: once, few, many, or a class for an expanded clone.

abundance: -; j_gene: TRBJ2-2; d_gene: -; v_gene: TRBV20-1; CDR3nt: TGCAGTGCCCGTCAGGGTGTCAATGCCGGGGAGCTGTTTTTT; CDR3aa: CSARQGVNAGELFF
abundance: few; j_gene: TRBJ1-2; d_gene: -; v_gene: TRBV7-3; CDR3nt: TGTGCCAGCAGCTCCCGGGCAGGGGCATTGGATGGCTACACCTTC; CDR3aa: CASSSRAGALDGYTF
abundance: few; j_gene: TRBJ2-1; d_gene: TRBD2; v_gene: TRBV6-2/TRBV6-3; CDR3nt: TGTGCCAGCAGTTACTCCTTTAGCGGGGGTTCCTACAATGAGCAGTTCTTC; CDR3aa: CASSYSFSGGSYNEQFF
abundance: -; j_gene: TRBJ2-3; d_gene: TRBD2; v_gene: TRBV6-6; CDR3nt: TGTGCCAGCAGCATCGGGACTAGCGGCACAGATACGCAGTATTTT; CDR3aa: CASSIGTSGTDTQYF
abundance: many; j_gene: TRBJ2-6; d_gene: TRBD2; v_gene: TRBV27; CDR3nt: TGTGCCAGCCTGGGACTAGCGGGGCCCCGGGCCAACGTCCTGACTTTC; CDR3aa: CASLGLAGPRANVLTF
abundance: -; j_gene: TRBJ2-1; d_gene: TRBD2; v_gene: TRBV9; CDR3nt: TGTGCCAGCAGCGCATCCCCCAGACTAGCGGGGGCCCGACATGAGCAGTTCTTC; CDR3aa: CASSASPRLAGARHEQFF
abundance: -; j_gene: TRBJ1-6; d_gene: -; v_gene: TRBV7-3; CDR3nt: TGTGCCAGCAGCTTAGGTCGTGAATCACCCCTCCACTTT; CDR3aa: CASSLGRESPLHF
abundance: few; j_gene: TRBJ2-3; d_gene: TRBD1; v_gene: TRBV11-2; CDR3nt: TGTGCCAGCAGTCGACAGGGGGGAGATACGCAGTATTTT; CDR3aa: CASSRQGGDTQYF
abundance: few; j_gene: TRBJ1-1; d_gene: -; v_gene: TRBV29-1; CDR3nt: TGCAGCGTTGAAGAAGGAGGGTCCGAAGCTTTCTTT; CDR3aa: CSVEEGGSEAFF
abundance: many; j_gene: TRBJ1-5; d_gene: -; v_gene: TRBV2; CDR3nt: TGTGCCAGCAGTGAAACAGCACAGGAGCCCCAGCATTTT; CDR3aa: CASSETAQEPQHF
abundance: few; j_gene: TRBJ2-7; d_gene: TRBD2; v_gene: TRBV27; CDR3nt: TGTGCCAGCAGTCCCCTCCTAGCGGGGGGGGTCTTGGAGCAGTACTTC; CDR3aa: CASSPLLAGGVLEQYF
abundance: -; j_gene: TRBJ2-2; d_gene: -; v_gene: TRBV5-1; CDR3nt: TGCGCCAGCAGCTTGAAGACAGGGAACACCGGGGAGCTGTTTTTT; CDR3aa: CASSLKTGNTGELFF
abundance: few; j_gene: TRBJ2-3; d_gene: -; v_gene: TRBV20-1; CDR3nt: TGCAGTGCTAGAGATGTGGGGACAGATACGCAGTATTTT; CDR3aa: CSARDVGTDTQYF
abundance: -; j_gene: TRBJ2-3; d_gene: -; v_gene: TRBV28; CDR3nt: TGTGCCAGCAGTTTCTTGGGGGGCAAGGCAGATACGCAGTATTTT; CDR3aa: CASSFLGGKADTQYF
abundance: -; j_gene: TRBJ2-5; d_gene: TRBD2; v_gene: TRBV29-1; CDR3nt: TGCAGCGTTGAAGATTGGGAGGGGCCGGGAGAGACCCAGTACTTC; CDR3aa: CSVEDWEGPGETQYF
abundance: -; j_gene: TRBJ1-2; d_gene: -; v_gene: TRBV7-3; CDR3nt: TGTGCCAGCAGCTTGGGGGGGCCCCCGCACTATGGCTACACCTTC; CDR3aa: CASSLGGPPHYGYTF
abundance: -; j_gene: TRBJ2-7; d_gene: TRBD2; v_gene: TRBV29-1; CDR3nt: TGCAGCGTTGAGTCGCTTAAGCGGGGGGGCTACGAGCAGTACTTC; CDR3aa: CSVESLKRGGYEQYF
abundance: -; j_gene: TRBJ2-2; d_gene: -; v_gene: TRBV9; CDR3nt: TGTGCCAGCAGTCCCTCCAAACGTAGGGAGCTGTTTTTT; CDR3aa: CASSPSKRRELFF
abundance: few; j_gene: TRBJ2-1; d_gene: TRBD2; v_gene: TRBV28; CDR3nt: TGTGCCAGCAGTTTCAGTAGCGGGGGAGGAGATGAGCAGTTCTTC; CDR3aa: CASSFSSGGGDEQFF
abundance: few; j_gene: TRBJ2-3; d_gene: TRBD2; v_gene: TRBV6-5; CDR3nt: TGTGCCAGCAGTCCGCGGGGGAGCACAGATACGCAGTATTTT; CDR3aa: CASSPRGSTDTQYF
abundance: -; j_gene: TRBJ2-5; d_gene: TRBD2; v_gene: TRBV4-2; CDR3nt: TGTGCCAGCAGCCAAGTGCCTAGCGGGGAGGAGACCCAGTACTTC; CDR3aa: CASSQVPSGEETQYF
abundance: many; j_gene: TRBJ2-5; d_gene: -; v_gene: TRBV7-2; CDR3nt: TGTGCCAGCAGCTTCCAGTCCCGACCTCAAGAGACCCAGTACTTC; CDR3aa: CASSFQSRPQETQYF